The 2 T cell receptor beta chains listed next were all sequenced from one sample in a study of early T cells in non-severe SARS-CoV-2 infection. TCRdb independently ran MiXCR on the 5' RACE reads; one entry per CDR3 protein. This sample yields some 54,000 distinct CDR3 sequences, of which roughly a tenth are seen a single time; 8% to 9% belongs to the top ten. The sequencing input was whole blood. Receptors originate from an adult who was a healthcare worker with PCR-confirmed SARS-CoV-2 infection or an uninfected control (not recorded which).

This rearrangement joins TRBV3-1 to TRBJ2-3, with TRBD2 matching 8 bases. The CDR3 totals 17 residues. In germline, CDR1 is LGHDT, CDR2 YNNKEL (reference sequence). Unmatched junction bases numbered 9, after V lost 1 base and J lost 3 bases. The CDR3 loop reads CASSQGALAGRTDTQYF. The CDR3 DNA follows: TGTGCCAGCAGCCAAGGTGCGTTAGCGGGAAGAACAGATACGCAGTATTTT.

As regards this clonotype: One end of the junction fails to match germline, which may point to a read error. This rearrangement joins TRBV18 to TRBJ2-2; D could derive from TRBD1 or TRBD2 (5 bases each). This CDR3 has 16 amino acids. Germline V gives CDR1 KGHSH, CDR2 LQKENI. CDR3 coding DNA: TGTGTCAGCTCCTCGGCGCGGGCAGGGCAGACCGGGGAGCTGTTTTTT. Protein sequence: CVSSSARAGQTGELFF.